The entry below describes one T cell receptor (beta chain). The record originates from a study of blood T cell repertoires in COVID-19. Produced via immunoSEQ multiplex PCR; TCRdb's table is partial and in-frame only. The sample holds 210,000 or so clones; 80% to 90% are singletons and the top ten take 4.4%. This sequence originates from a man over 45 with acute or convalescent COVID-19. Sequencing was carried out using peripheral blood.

CDR3 residues: CASSSRVLELRTEAFF. CDR3 DNA sequence: TGTGCCAGCAGCTCCAGGGTATTGGAATTAAGGACTGAAGCTTTCTTT. This chain joins TRBV7-8 and TRBJ1-1; perhaps TRBD1 as D (5 bases). This CDR3 comprises 16 residues. The V gene lost 4 bases and the J gene lost 5 bases, with 20 bases spanning the gap. The V gene's germline CDR1 is SGHVS and CDR2 FQNEAQ. The whole variable domain, remainder taken from reference TRBV7-8 and TRBJ1-1, is GAGVSQSPRYKVAKRGQDVALRCDPISGHVSLFWYQQALGQGPEFLTYFQNEAQLDKSGLPSDRFFAERPEGSVSTLKIQRTQQEDSAVYLCASSSRVLELRTEAFFGQGTRLTVV.